These 20 T cell receptor beta chains came from one sample sequenced in a study of follicular helper T cells after annual influenza vaccination. Time point defined: 2015-2016 season, 7 days after influenza vaccination. Sequenced by immunoSEQ multiplex PCR; TCRdb stores in-frame clones only, minus some. The sample includes over a thousand clones, 65% to 75% of them seen just once. The material was CXCR5+ CD38+ circulating T follicular helper cells from blood, obtained 7 days after influenza vaccination. Subset defined: circulating Tfh, non-naive CD4+CXCR5+PD-1+ (ICOS+CD38+ or ICOS-CD38-). Every receptor here comes from an adult who received the influenza vaccine.

This clone has only one observation. V is TRBV27 and J is TRBJ1-1; unclear D gene. This CDR3 has 13 amino acids. The germline V and J ends were trimmed by 6 bases and 1 base, with 9 bases remaining between them. Germline V gene lookup returns CDR1 MNHEY and CDR2 SMNVEV (reference sequence). Here the CDR3 DNA reads TGTGCCAGCAGGGGTTGGGGGAACACTGAAGCTTTCTTT. Amino acids: CASRGWGNTEAFF.

The chain couples TRBV7-6 to TRBJ2-5; no clear D. The germline V gene encodes CDR1 SGHVS and CDR2 FNYEAQ. The V and J ends lost 0 bases and 1 base respectively, with 9 bases between them. The CDR3 totals 15 residues. CDR3 amino acids: CASSLARGSQETQYF. As DNA, the CDR3 is TGTGCCAGCAGCTTAGCGCGCGGCAGCCAAGAGACCCAGTACTTC. The variable domain in full, completed from reference TRBV7-6 and TRBJ2-5, reads GAGVSQSPRYKVTKRGQDVALRCDPISGHVSLYWYRQALGQGPEFLTYFNYEAQQDKSGLPNDRFSAERPEGSISTLTIQRTEQRDSAMYRCASSLARGSQETQYFGPGTRLLVL.

Only a few counts were recorded for this clone. J is TRBJ2-7 and V is TRBV7-6; TRBD1 is a possible D gene (6 bases). CDR1 SGHVS and CDR2 FNYEAQ come from the germline V gene. V lost 3 bases, J lost 5 bases, and 17 bases lay in between. This CDR3 has 15 amino acids. This CDR3 is CASSFDLQGLNEQYF. CDR3 DNA sequence: TGTGCCAGCAGCTTTGACCTACAGGGCCTGAACGAGCAGTACTTC.

This clone has more than one count but fewer than ten. The rearrangement links TRBV5-4 to TRBJ1-2, with a weak D call TRBD1 (5 bases). The V and J ends lost 4 bases and 5 bases respectively, with 18 bases between them. Germline-derived CDR1 and CDR2 are SGHNT and YYREEE (reference sequence). The CDR3 is 15 residues long. CDR3 region: CASSLDPGTVYGYTF. The CDR3 DNA is TGTGCCAGCAGCCTAGACCCCGGGACCGTTTATGGCTACACCTTC.

The chain combines TRBV7-6 with TRBJ2-5; D is ambiguous. This CDR3 contains 13 residues. V was clipped by 2 bases and J by 4 bases, with 8 bases between them. Germline V CDR1 and CDR2: SGHVS, FNYEAQ. CDR3 nucleotide sequence: TGTGCCAGCAGCTTATCTCCCGGAGAGACCCAGTACTTC. It encodes CASSLSPGETQYF.

The chain recombines TRBV4-2 with TRBJ1-4, with D unresolved. V was trimmed by 5 bases and J by 0 bases, leaving 10 bases between them. Germline V gene sequence: CDR1 LGHNA, CDR2 YNFKEQ. CDR3 length: 15 amino acids. For the CDR3, the DNA is TGTGCCAGCAGCTCACCGGGGACAACTAATGAAAAACTGTTTTTT. Translating it yields CASSSPGTTNEKLFF.

This clone was counted a few times. V gene TRBV4-1 combines with J gene TRBJ1-2, with unresolved D. This CDR3 comprises 16 residues. The V end was cut by 4 bases, the J end by 1 base, with 16 bases between. Germline loops: CDR1 MGHRA, CDR2 YSYEKL. The CDR3 loop reads CASSPTLTGSNYGYTF. The CDR3 DNA reads TGCGCCAGCAGCCCTACCCTGACCGGGAGTAACTATGGCTACACCTTC.

Turning to this clone: A read error may account for a junction end that differs from germline. This sequence joins TRBV28 and TRBJ2-1; 7 bases map to TRBD1. Germline lookup yields CDR1 MDHEN and CDR2 SYDVKM. The CDR3 is 12 amino acids. The CDR3 here is CASSLQQGVAIF. CDR3 nucleotides: TGTGCCAGCAGTTTACAGCAGGGGGTAGCAATCTTC.

This clone was counted only a few times. The CDR3 loop is CASSGNQPQHF. In DNA form, the CDR3 reads TGTGCCAGCAGTGGAAATCAGCCCCAGCATTTT. The J gene is TRBJ1-5, the V gene TRBV28; D ambiguous. CDR1 is MDHEN and CDR2 is SYDVKM in the germline V gene. Trimming left V 5 bases short and J 4 bases short, with 3 bases between. The CDR3 sequence is 11 residues long.

Sample share makes this clone large (0.1 to 1%). This rearrangement joins TRBV11-2 to TRBJ1-2; 7 bases are a match to TRBD1. Germline V gene lookup returns CDR1 SGHAT and CDR2 FQNNGV. The ends lost 5 bases at V and 6 bases at J; junction bases unmatched: 3. The length of the CDR3 is 12 residues. CDR3 residues: CASSAQGNGYTF. DNA for the CDR3: TGTGCCAGCAGCGCACAGGGGAATGGCTACACCTTC.

The chain combines TRBV5-1 with TRBJ2-1; the D gene could be TRBD1 or TRBD2 (5 bases each). The CDR3 has 13 amino acids. V was trimmed by 7 bases and J by 5 bases, leaving 13 bases between them. CDR1 SGHRS and CDR2 YFSETQ come from the germline V gene. The CDR3 region has the DNA TGCGCCAGCTTTCGGGAAGGGGACAATGAGCAGTTCTTC. It encodes CASFREGDNEQFF.

The genes are TRBV13 and TRBJ2-7; 15 bases line up with TRBD2. This CDR3 spans 19 amino acids. J gave up 2 bases and V 0 bases, and 8 bases lay outside the gene matches. In germline, CDR1 is PRHDT, CDR2 FYEKMQ (reference sequence). CDR3 residues: CASSLGRGLAGGDAYEQYF. DNA for the CDR3: TGTGCCAGCAGCTTAGGTCGCGGACTAGCGGGAGGGGACGCCTACGAGCAGTACTTC.

This clone was recorded a few times. The rearrangement uses TRBV10-3 and TRBJ1-2; TRBD1 matches at 9 bases. The CDR3 runs to 12 residues. Germline values: CDR1 ENHRY, CDR2 SYGVKD. Trimming removed 3 bases from V and 10 bases from J; junction bases left unmatched: 3. The CDR3 DNA sequence: TGTGCCATCAGTGAAGGGGACAGGGCCTACACCTTC. It yields the protein CAISEGDRAYTF.

The chain couples TRBV19 to TRBJ1-5; D is ambiguous. The CDR3 length is 13 residues. Trimming stripped 6 bases from V and 6 bases from J, with 12 bases between. The germline V gene encodes CDR1 LNHDA and CDR2 SQIVND (reference sequence). This CDR3 reads CASSHDTVQPQHF. DNA for the CDR3: TGTGCCAGTAGCCATGACACCGTTCAGCCCCAGCATTTT.

This clone was counted between two and nine times. This chain joins TRBV19 and TRBJ1-2; TRBD1 is a possible D gene (5 bases). V shed 3 bases and J shed 3 bases, with 11 bases lying between them. The CDR3 has 14 amino acids. The germline V gene has CDR1 LNHDA and CDR2 SQIVND (reference sequence). In DNA form, the CDR3 reads TGTGCCAGTAGTATCCAGGGACGAGACTATGGCTACACCTTC. It codes for CASSIQGRDYGYTF.

The chain is built from TRBV28 and TRBJ2-1, with 8 positions matching TRBD2. Germline CDR1 and CDR2: MDHEN and SYDVKM. The CDR3 sequence is 16 residues long. Trimming cost V 8 bases and J 0 bases; bases outside gene matches: 9. The CDR3 here is CASPSKAGDSYNEQFF. The CDR3 nucleotides read TGTGCCAGCCCTAGCAAAGCGGGAGACTCCTACAATGAGCAGTTCTTC.

This chain joins TRBV6-1 and TRBJ2-7; the D gene is possibly TRBD1 (5 bases). Germline CDR1 and CDR2: MNHNS and SASEGT. Trimming removed 3 bases at V and 7 bases at J, with 10 bases between. The CDR3 covers 12 residues. The CDR3 DNA is TGTGCCAGCAGTGACAGGGTGAGTGAGCAGTACTTC. Encoded protein: CASSDRVSEQYF.

The V and J genes are TRBV27 and TRBJ2-2; D gene unclear. Trimming stripped 6 bases from V and 0 bases from J, with 11 bases between. The CDR3 spans 15 residues. Germline CDR1 reads MNHEY; CDR2 reads SMNVEV (reference sequence). The DNA for the CDR3 is TGTGCCAGCAGCGGAAGGACGACGAACACCGGGGAGCTGTTTTTT. Encoded protein: CASSGRTTNTGELFF.

The genes are TRBV28 and TRBJ1-2; D call uncertain. The CDR3 extends over 13 amino acids. The germline V gene has CDR1 MDHEN and CDR2 SYDVKM. Trimming stripped 4 bases from V and 0 bases from J, with 6 bases between. The CDR3 coding sequence is TGTGCCAGCAGTTACAGCTCTAACTATGGCTACACCTTC. Translating gives CASSYSSNYGYTF.

The chain uses TRBV30 and TRBJ2-6; tentative D call: TRBD2 (5 bases). CDR3 size: 14 residues. V lost 4 bases and J 1 base, leaving 8 bases between the germline ends. Germline-derived CDR1 and CDR2 are GTSNPN and SVGIG (reference sequence). Here the CDR3 reads CAWMTGSGANVLTF. CDR3 DNA sequence: TGTGCCTGGATGACGGGGTCTGGGGCCAACGTCCTGACTTTC. Full variable domain (rest looked up from reference TRBV30 and TRBJ2-6): SQTIHQWPATLVQPVGSPLSLECTVEGTSNPNLYWYRQAAGRGLQLLFYSVGIGQISSEVPQNLSASRPQDRQFILSSKKLLLSDSGFYLCAWMTGSGANVLTFGAGSRLTVL.